This TCR beta chain is drawn from a study of metastatic and nonmetastatic thyroid tumors. Whole-study context: Thyroid patients, malignant and benign, had repertoires compared across blood and tumor or nodule tissue.

This clone is medium-sized (0.01 to 0.1%) within its sample. Its matching antigen is unknown. Original processing methods: The study's classifier, a distant-metastasis tool for papillary thyroid cancer, was built using CDR3 differences across clinicopathological groups. Through MiXCR, TCRdb re-clonotyped the PCR reads. These V and J calls are TCRdb output, not the study's own analysis. In the table there are roughly 14,000 clones, 34% of which are singletons. Every patient underwent thyroid surgery untreated. Study-wide results and limits: Significantly higher TCR beta diversity was reportedly seen in malignant thyroid tumors than benign nodules, in blood and tumor.

CDR1 and CDR2 (germline): SNHLY, FYNNEI. The CDR3 contains 13 residues. Trimming removed 7 bases from V and 6 bases from J, with 10 bases in between. This sequence was found in a female donor with papillary thyroid cancer or a benign thyroid nodule (not recorded which). Some clones in this sample may be carry-over from other donors' samples. Sequenced: tumor tissue. The rearrangement links TRBV2 to TRBJ1-6, with a possible D match to TRBD1 (6 bases). In DNA, the CDR3 is TGTGCCAGCATAGACAGGCGTAATTCACCCCTCCACTTT. Its translation is CASIDRRNSPLHF.